Below are 12 T cell receptor beta chains sequenced from a single sample in a study of CD8+ T cells in alopecia areata. Treatment reported: oral pan-JAK inhibitor, 5-10 mg twice daily. cDNA serving as the sequencing template came from extracted, reverse transcribed RNA. The protocol was immunoSEQ multiplex PCR, while the TCRdb copy is restricted to in-frame clones and leaves out a portion. Of 200,000 to 250,000 clones listed, roughly two fifths were seen once; the top ten hold around 2.8%. The sequences come from CD4+ T cells sorted from blood, collected around week 36, from a patient treated with tofacitinib. All receptors derive from a human donor with alopecia areata.

Many counts were recorded for this clone. The chain links TRBV6-1 to TRBJ2-7; no clear D. Germline CDR1 MNHNS, CDR2 SASEGT. There are 13 residues in the CDR3. The ends were cut back, 6 bases at V and 0 bases at J, with 9 bases in the middle. The CDR3 nucleotides are TGTGCCAGCAGGGTGTACGGCTCCTACGAGCAGTACTTC. Protein sequence: CASRVYGSYEQYF.

This rearrangement joins TRBV6-6 to TRBJ1-2; D gene ambiguous. CDR3 size: 12 residues. Germline values: CDR1 MNHNY, CDR2 SVGAGI (reference sequence). V gave up 7 bases and J gave up 4 bases, with 10 bases separating them. The CDR3 region has the DNA TGTGCCAGCATTGATGGGGTCTATGGCTACACCTTC. Amino acids: CASIDGVYGYTF.

V and J are TRBV18 and TRBJ2-6, with D possibly being TRBD2 (5 bases). The germline CDR1 and CDR2 sequences are KGHSH and LQKENI. The V and J ends lost 2 bases and 1 base respectively, with 9 bases between them. CDR3 length: 16 residues. The CDR3 protein is CASSPRGPSGANVLTF. The DNA for the CDR3 is TGTGCCAGCTCACCAAGAGGGCCATCTGGGGCCAACGTCCTGACTTTC.

This clone was seen a few times. This chain uses TRBV28 with TRBJ2-2; D not resolved. CDR3 length: 13 residues. Deletions cut 2 bases from V and 4 bases from J, with 5 bases between. The germline V gene encodes CDR1 MDHEN and CDR2 SYDVKM. The CDR3: CASSLRATGELFF. The CDR3 DNA sequence: TGTGCCAGCAGTTTACGGGCCACCGGGGAGCTGTTTTTT.

This clone was recorded a few times. V is TRBV4-2 and J is TRBJ2-2, with a tentative D call TRBD2 (6 bases). The CDR3 has 17 amino acids. Germline CDR1 reads LGHNA; CDR2 reads YNFKEQ. Trimming took 4 bases from V and 4 from J, leaving 19 bases between them. The chain's CDR3 is CASSRQGGVGGTGELFF. Here the CDR3 DNA reads TGTGCCAGCAGCCGCCAAGGCGGTGTGGGGGGCACCGGGGAGCTGTTTTTT.

The chain uses TRBV30 and TRBJ2-2; TRBD1 might be the D (6 bases). V lost 4 bases, J lost 5 bases, and 14 bases lay in between. The CDR3 loop spans 14 amino acids. Germline loops: CDR1 GTSNPN, CDR2 SVGIG (reference sequence). CDR3 region: CAWNYRVGTGELFF. CDR3 in DNA: TGTGCCTGGAATTACAGGGTGGGGACCGGGGAGCTGTTTTTT.

This clone has a handful of counts. The V call is TRBV29-1, the J call TRBJ2-2; D gene unclear. Germline CDR1 is SQVTM and CDR2 is ANQGSEA. The CDR3 loop spans 13 amino acids. The V end was cut by 3 bases, the J end by 0 bases, with 5 bases between. In DNA form, the CDR3 reads TGCAGCGTTGAGGTCTCGAACACCGGGGAGCTGTTTTTT. Its protein is CSVEVSNTGELFF.

This clone was observed once. The V and J genes are TRBV30 and TRBJ2-5; no clear D gene. This CDR3 comprises 11 residues. The germline CDR1 and CDR2 sequences are GTSNPN and SVGIG (reference sequence). Trimming removed 8 bases at V and 1 base at J, with 8 bases between. The CDR3 bases are TGTGCCCGGGTGACCCAAGAGACCCAGTACTTC. Encoded protein: CARVTQETQYF. The entire variable domain, with the rest obtained from reference TRBV30 and TRBJ2-5, is as follows: SQTIHQWPATLVQPVGSPLSLECTVEGTSNPNLYWYRQAAGRGLQLLFYSVGIGQISSEVPQNLSASRPQDRQFILSSKKLLLSDSGFYLCARVTQETQYFGPGTRLLVL.

This clone was seen a handful of times. The chain combines TRBV29-1 with TRBJ1-2; 9 positions agree with TRBD1. Germline values: CDR1 SQVTM, CDR2 ANQGSEA. This CDR3 has 14 residues. Trimming at V came to 7 bases and at J to 7 bases, leaving 13 bases not matched to a gene. The CDR3 protein is CSASQGQGTGGYTF. For the CDR3, the DNA is TGCAGCGCCTCTCAGGGACAGGGCACGGGTGGCTACACCTTC. The full variable domain, with the rest looked up from reference TRBV29-1 and TRBJ1-2, is SAVISQKPSRDICQRGTSLTIQCQVDSQVTMMFWYRQQPGQSLTLIATANQGSEATYESGFVIDKFPISRPNLTFSTLTVSNMSPEDSSIYLCSASQGQGTGGYTFGSGTRLTVV.

The V and J genes are TRBV29-1 and TRBJ2-5, with 10 bases identical to TRBD1. Germline assignment: CDR1 SQVTM and CDR2 ANQGSEA. V shed 1 base and J 1 base; nucleotides not matched to a gene: 6. CDR3 length: 16 amino acids. CDR3 DNA sequence: TGCAGCGTTGAAGTAGGCGGGACAGGGGCCCAAGAGACCCAGTACTTC. It encodes CSVEVGGTGAQETQYF.

The chain joins TRBV29-1 to TRBJ2-7, with D perhaps TRBD1 (5 bases). The CDR3 consists of 11 residues. CDR1 SQVTM and CDR2 ANQGSEA come from the germline V gene. Trimming took 5 bases from V and 2 from J, leaving 7 bases between them. CDR3 sequence reads: CSVRQTYEQYF. Here the CDR3 DNA reads TGCAGCGTTCGACAGACCTACGAGCAGTACTTC.

J is TRBJ2-7 and V is TRBV15, with TRBD1 matching over 7 bases. This CDR3 region has 17 residues. Germline loops: CDR1 LNHNV, CDR2 YYDKDF (reference sequence). V lost 0 bases to trimming and J lost 0 bases; unmatched junction nucleotides: 8. In nucleotides, the CDR3 is TGTGCCACCAGCAGAGATCCCCCGACAGGGATCTCCTACGAGCAGTACTTC. Translating gives CATSRDPPTGISYEQYF.